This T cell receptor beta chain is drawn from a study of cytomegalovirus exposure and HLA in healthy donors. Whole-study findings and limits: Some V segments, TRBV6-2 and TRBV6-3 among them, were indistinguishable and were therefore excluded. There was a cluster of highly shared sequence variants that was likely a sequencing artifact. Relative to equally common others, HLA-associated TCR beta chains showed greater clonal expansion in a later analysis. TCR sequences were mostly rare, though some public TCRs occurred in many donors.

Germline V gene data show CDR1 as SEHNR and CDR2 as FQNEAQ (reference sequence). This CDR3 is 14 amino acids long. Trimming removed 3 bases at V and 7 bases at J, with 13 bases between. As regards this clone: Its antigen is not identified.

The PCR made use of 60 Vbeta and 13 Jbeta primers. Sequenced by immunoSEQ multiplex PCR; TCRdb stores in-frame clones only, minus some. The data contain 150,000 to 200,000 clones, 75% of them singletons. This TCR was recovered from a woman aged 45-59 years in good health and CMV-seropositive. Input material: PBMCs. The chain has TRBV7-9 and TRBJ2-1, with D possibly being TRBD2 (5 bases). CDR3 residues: CASSFTGRGNEQFF. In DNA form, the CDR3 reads TGTGCCAGCAGCTTCACCGGGCGCGGGAATGAGCAGTTCTTC.